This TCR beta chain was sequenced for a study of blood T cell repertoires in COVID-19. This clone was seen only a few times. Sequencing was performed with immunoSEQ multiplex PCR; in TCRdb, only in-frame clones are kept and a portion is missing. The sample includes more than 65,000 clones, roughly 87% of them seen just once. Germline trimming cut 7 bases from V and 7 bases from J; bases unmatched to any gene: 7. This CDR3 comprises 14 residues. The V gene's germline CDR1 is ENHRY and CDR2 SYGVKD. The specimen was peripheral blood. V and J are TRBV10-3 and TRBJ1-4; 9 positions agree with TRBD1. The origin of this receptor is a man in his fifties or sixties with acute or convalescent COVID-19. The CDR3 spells CAIKGTGFFEKLFF. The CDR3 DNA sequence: TGTGCCATCAAAGGGACAGGGTTTTTTGAAAAACTGTTTTTT.